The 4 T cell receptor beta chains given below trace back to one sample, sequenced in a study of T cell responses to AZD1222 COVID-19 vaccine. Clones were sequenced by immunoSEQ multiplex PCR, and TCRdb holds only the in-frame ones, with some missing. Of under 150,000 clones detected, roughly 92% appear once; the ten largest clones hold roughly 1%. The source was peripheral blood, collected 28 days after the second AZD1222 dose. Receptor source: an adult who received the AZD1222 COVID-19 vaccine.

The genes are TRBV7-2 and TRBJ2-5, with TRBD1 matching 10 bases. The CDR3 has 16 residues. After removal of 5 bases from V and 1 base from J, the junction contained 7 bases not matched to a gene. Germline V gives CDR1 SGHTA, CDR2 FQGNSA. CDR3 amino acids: CASSTGGTGVQETQYF. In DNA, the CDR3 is TGTGCCAGCAGCACAGGGGGGACAGGGGTCCAAGAGACCCAGTACTTC.

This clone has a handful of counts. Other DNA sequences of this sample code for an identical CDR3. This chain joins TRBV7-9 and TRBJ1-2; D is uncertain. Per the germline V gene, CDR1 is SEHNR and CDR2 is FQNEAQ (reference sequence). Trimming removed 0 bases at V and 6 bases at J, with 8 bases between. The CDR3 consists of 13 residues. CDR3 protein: CASSLAAGNGYTF. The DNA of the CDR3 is TGTGCCAGCAGCTTAGCGGCCGGGAATGGCTACACCTTC.

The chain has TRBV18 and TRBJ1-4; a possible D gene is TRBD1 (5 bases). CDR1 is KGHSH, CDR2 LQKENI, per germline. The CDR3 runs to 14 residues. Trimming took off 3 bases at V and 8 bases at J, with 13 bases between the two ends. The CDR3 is CASSPGRSGEKLFF. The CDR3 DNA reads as TGTGCCAGCTCACCGGGGCGCTCGGGGGAAAAACTGTTTTTT.

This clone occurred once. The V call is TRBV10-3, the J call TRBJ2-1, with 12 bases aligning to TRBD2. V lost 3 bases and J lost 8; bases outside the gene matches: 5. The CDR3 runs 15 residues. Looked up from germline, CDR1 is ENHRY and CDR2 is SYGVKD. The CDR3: CAISDTSGGRYEQFF. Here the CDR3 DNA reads TGTGCCATCAGTGACACTAGCGGGGGGCGGTATGAGCAGTTCTTC.